This T cell receptor beta chain came from a study of CD8+ T cells in alopecia areata. Study-wide context: The authors scored treated patients' severity by affected scalp percentage.

CDR3 length: 13 amino acids. Germline V gives CDR1 SGDLS, CDR2 YYNGEE. With 0 bases removed from V and 4 bases from J, the gap between germline ends came to 5 bases. Following extraction, RNA underwent reverse transcription to cDNA, which served as the sequencing template. Generated by immunoSEQ multiplex PCR, the TCRdb table keeps only in-frame clones and is missing some. The sample records some 5,400 clones, approximately 74% being singletons. This sample's treatment: oral pan-JAK inhibitor, 5-10 mg twice daily. Collection of lesional scalp punch biopsies and peripheral blood was performed in alopecia areata patients.

This sequence was found in a human donor with alopecia areata. The specimen was skin, collected at week 24, from a patient treated with tofacitinib. This chain connects TRBV9 to TRBJ1-3; the D is unclear. The CDR3 DNA sequence: TGTGCCAGCAGCGTAGTTCCCGGAAACACCATATATTTT. Protein product: CASSVVPGNTIYF.